This T cell receptor beta chain was sequenced for a study of human T cells and chemical hapten exposure. Within the library, unique molecular identifiers were attached to each individual cDNA molecule. Methods used by the authors: Samples contained a median of about 96,000 TCRs, with a range of 23,224 to 690,600. TCRdb re-called the RACE reads through MiXCR, storing one row per CDR3 protein. The V and J calls were not made by the authors but by TCRdb's processing. The table records 50,000 to 75,000 distinct CDR3 sequences, around 10% of them present only once. This CDR3 is 17 amino acids long. Unmatched junction bases numbered 12, after V lost 0 bases and J lost 4 bases. The germline CDR1 and CDR2 sequences are DFQATT and SNEGSKA (reference sequence). Time point denoted: patch test 3, about 24 weeks after DPC sensitization. Noted treatment: therapeutic diphenylcyclopropenone sensitization with weekly scalp DPC.

This TCR was sampled from a woman aged 25-40 years with alopecia areata. Some clones in this sample may be carry-over from other donors' samples. The chain combines TRBV20-1 with TRBJ2-5, with 9 nucleotides matching TRBD2. Here the sequenced sample was whole blood, taken in connection with sensitization to the hapten diphenylcyclopropenone (DPC). This CDR3 is CSARDPVGRGGVETQYF. The CDR3 nucleotides are TGCAGTGCTAGAGACCCGGTGGGGCGGGGGGGCGTAGAGACCCAGTACTTC.